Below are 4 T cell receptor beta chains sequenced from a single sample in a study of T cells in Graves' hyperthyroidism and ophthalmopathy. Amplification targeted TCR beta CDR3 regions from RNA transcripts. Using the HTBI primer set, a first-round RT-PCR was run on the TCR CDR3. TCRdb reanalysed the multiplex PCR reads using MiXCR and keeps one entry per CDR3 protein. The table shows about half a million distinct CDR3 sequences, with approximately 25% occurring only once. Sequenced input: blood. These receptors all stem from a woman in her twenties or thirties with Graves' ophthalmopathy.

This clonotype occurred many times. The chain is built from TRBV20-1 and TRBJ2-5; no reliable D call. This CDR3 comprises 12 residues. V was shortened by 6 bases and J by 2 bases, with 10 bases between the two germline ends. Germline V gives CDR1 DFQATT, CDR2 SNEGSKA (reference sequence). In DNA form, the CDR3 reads TGCAGTGCCCCGGCCGGGCAAGAGACCCAGTACTTC. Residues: CSAPAGQETQYF.

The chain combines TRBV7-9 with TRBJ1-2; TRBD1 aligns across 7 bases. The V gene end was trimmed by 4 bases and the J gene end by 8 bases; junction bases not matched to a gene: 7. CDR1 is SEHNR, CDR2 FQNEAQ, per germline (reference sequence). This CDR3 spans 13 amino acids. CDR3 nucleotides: TGTGCCAGCAGCTGGGACAGCCCGACCGGCTACACCTTC. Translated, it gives CASSWDSPTGYTF.

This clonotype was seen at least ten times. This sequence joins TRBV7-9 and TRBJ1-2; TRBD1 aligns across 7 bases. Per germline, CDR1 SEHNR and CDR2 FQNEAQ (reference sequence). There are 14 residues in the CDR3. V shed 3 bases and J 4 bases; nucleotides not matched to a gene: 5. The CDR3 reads CASSLWDSSYGYTF. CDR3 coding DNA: TGTGCCAGCAGCTTGTGGGACAGCAGCTATGGCTACACCTTC.

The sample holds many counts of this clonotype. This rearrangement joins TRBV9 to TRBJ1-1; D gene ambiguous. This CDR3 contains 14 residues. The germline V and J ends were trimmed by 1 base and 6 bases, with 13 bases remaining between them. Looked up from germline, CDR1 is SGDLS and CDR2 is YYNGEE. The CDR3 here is CASSVIGSSPEAFF. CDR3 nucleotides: TGTGCCAGCAGCGTAATAGGGTCGAGTCCTGAAGCTTTCTTT.